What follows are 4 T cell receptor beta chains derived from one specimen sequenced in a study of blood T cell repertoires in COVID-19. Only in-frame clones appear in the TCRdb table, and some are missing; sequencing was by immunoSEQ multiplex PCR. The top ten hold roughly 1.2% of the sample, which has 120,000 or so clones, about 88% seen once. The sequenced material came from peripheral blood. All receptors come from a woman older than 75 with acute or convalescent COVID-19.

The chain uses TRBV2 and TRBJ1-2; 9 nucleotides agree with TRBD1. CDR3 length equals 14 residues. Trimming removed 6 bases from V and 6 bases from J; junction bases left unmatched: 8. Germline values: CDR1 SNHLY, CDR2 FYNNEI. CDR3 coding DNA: TGTGCCAGCAGACCCCCAGACAGGGGGGATGGCTACACCTTC. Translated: CASRPPDRGDGYTF. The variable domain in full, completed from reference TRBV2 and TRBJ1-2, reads EPEVTQTPSHQVTQMGQEVILRCVPISNHLYFYWYRQILGQKVEFLVSFYNNEISEKSEIFDDQFSVERPDGSNFTLKIRSTKLEDSAMYFCASRPPDRGDGYTFGSGTRLTVV.

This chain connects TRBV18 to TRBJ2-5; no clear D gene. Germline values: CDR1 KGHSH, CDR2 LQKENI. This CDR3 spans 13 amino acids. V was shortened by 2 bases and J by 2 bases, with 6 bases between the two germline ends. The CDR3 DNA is TGTGCCAGCTCACCAGCCAGTCAAGAGACCCAGTACTTC. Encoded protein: CASSPASQETQYF.

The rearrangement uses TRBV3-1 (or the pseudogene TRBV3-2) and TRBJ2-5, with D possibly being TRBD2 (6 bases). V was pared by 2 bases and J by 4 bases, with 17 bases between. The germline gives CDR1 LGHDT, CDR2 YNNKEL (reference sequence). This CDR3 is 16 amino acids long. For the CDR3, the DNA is TGTGCCAGCAGCCAATCGGGACTTAGTTGGGGAGAGACCCAGTACTTC. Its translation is CASSQSGLSWGETQYF.

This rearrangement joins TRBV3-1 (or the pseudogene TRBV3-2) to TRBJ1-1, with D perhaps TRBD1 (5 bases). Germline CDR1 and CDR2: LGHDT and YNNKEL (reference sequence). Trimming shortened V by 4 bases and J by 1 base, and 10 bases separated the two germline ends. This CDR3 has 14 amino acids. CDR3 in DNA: TGTGCCAGCAGCCCTACAGGCCGGAACACTGAAGCTTTCTTT. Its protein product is CASSPTGRNTEAFF.